This TCR beta chain originates from a study of blood T cell repertoires in COVID-19 (TCRdb year 2020). Regarding the complete study: Samples from collaborators originated in the United States, Italy and Spain and spanned both the acute and convalescent phases of COVID-19. The samples were drawn from two sources: the first 160 participants of the ongoing ImmuneRACE study, and 950 to 1,500 subjects contributed by 6 global collaborators. A de-identified subject ID, COVID-19 status, age in years and sex were almost always included in the sample metadata. HLA class I and class II types, where available, came from metadata supplied by the sample provider rather than from assay-based typing. The material from the prospective study consisted of cDNA or gDNA derived from T cells, B-cell-depleted T cells, or PBMCs. The repertoires were released in a freely available public database meant as a resource for research on the immune response to SARS-CoV-2. The dataset comprised deeply sampled blood TCRbeta repertoires from subjects exposed to, actively infected with, or recovered from COVID-19. Summary of the overall study and its limitations: The quantity of clinical and demographic metadata differed by source and by participant and was supplied without curation.

This clone has just one count. Its antigen has not been determined. No clone much larger than this one lies a single base away; base qualities are absent. The germline ends are 17 bases apart after V is trimmed by 3 bases and J by 2 bases. The germline V gene (reference sequence) specifies GTSNPN as CDR1 and SVGIG as CDR2. Including cysteine and phenylalanine, the CDR3 has 15 amino acids. Only the CDR3 DNA is retained, 45 bases long and in frame from the first base. Samples from volunteer blood donors who had recovered from COVID-19 were contributed by a second Seattle source. Each collaborating institution followed its own protocols to collect whole blood in K2EDTA tubes. For TCRbeta analysis, collaborators shipped samples as frozen whole blood, isolated PBMCs, or DNA extracted from either of those sample types. TCRbeta CDR3 regions were amplified from genomic DNA by means of the immunoSEQ Assay, a bias-controlled multiplex PCR. The source study handled its data this way. Nucleated cell counts per sample were estimated from amplification of reference gene primers within the assay. Sequence reads were collapsed and filtered to measure the absolute abundance of every unique TCRbeta CDR3 rearrangement. For each sample, productive Simpson clonality was calculated as the square root of Simpson's diversity index across productive rearrangements. The source is immuneACCESS, and TCRdb retained only in-frame sequences with V and J called. Part of the clones is not carried over; for the studies checked, unresolved V genes explain less than half of this, and the remainder is unexplained. V, J and clone size reflect that table, while D and trimming were determined from the DNA. The sample includes a few hundred thousand clones, with less than 90% observed a single time. The ten top clones hold 3.5% to 4.5% of the sample.

This receptor was identified in a man in his sixties who had recovered from COVID-19. The chain uses TRBV30 and TRBJ2-7, and possibly TRBD2, on 7 matching bases. The material sequenced was peripheral blood. The sequenced DNA: TGTGCCTGGAGGGGCGAAGGGGGGGTGACCTACGAGCAGTACTTC. This translates into CAWRGEGGVTYEQYF.